This TCR beta chain was sequenced for a study of cytomegalovirus exposure and HLA in healthy donors. For the study at large: Early released data comprised tens of millions of unique TCRs from HLA-typed donors. Across a few hundred genotyped donors, roughly 85% landed in the Caucasian-associated ancestry cluster. Regarding the study as a whole: A list of approximately 150 TCR beta chains associated with cytomegalovirus was given.

PCR primers comprised 60 Vbeta and 13 Jbeta primers. Generated by immunoSEQ multiplex PCR, the TCRdb table keeps only in-frame clones and is missing some. This sample contains some 200,000 clones. As for this clone: Its cognate antigen is unknown.

The material sequenced was PBMCs. The receptor comes from a girl aged 2-15 years in good health and CMV-seropositive.

As DNA, the CDR3 is TGTGCCAGCAGTGAGCCAGTCAATCGGGGGGGTGAGACTGAAGCTTTCTTT. Protein: CASSEPVNRGGETEAFF. The genes are TRBV6-1 and TRBJ1-1; D perhaps matches TRBD1 (5 bases). The CDR3 contains 17 residues. Germline CDR1 and CDR2: MNHNS and SASEGT. V was shortened by 3 bases and J by 5 bases, with 22 bases between the two germline ends.